This TCR beta chain was identified in a study of OX40 agonist ivuxolimab in advanced cancers. A note on the overall study: Ivuxolimab was an agonistic, fully human IgG2 monoclonal antibody directed against OX40 (CD134), a costimulatory receptor. Patients were allowed to have had prior anti-PD-1, anti-PD-L1 or anti-CTLA-4 therapy, and around 40% of the dose-escalation patients had previously received checkpoint inhibitors. Partial responses were achieved by three dose-escalation patients, of whom one had hepatocellular carcinoma and two had cutaneous melanoma. Intravenous ivuxolimab was administered to patients every 2 weeks at six dose levels: 0.01, 0.1, 0.3, 1.5, 3 and 10 mg/kg. Peripheral TCRbeta sequencing aimed to test whether ivuxolimab altered TCR sequence diversity and caused clonal T-cell expansion. The dose-escalation cohort was 82.7% male with a mean age of approximately 60 years, ranging from 23 to 79. The paper reports the monotherapy dose-escalation portion (N ≈ 52 patients) of the phase I ivuxolimab trial. Of the roughly 50 dose-escalation patients, hepatocellular carcinoma was present in approximately 20, melanoma in roughly 15, renal cell carcinoma in 9 and head and neck cancer in 9.

Counted from cysteine to phenylalanine, this CDR3 has 18 amino acids. The DNA shown is the 54-base CDR3, in frame from base 1. Germline trimming amounts to 3 bases on V and 0 bases on J, with 10 as the count of junction bases outside the gene matches. CDR1 and CDR2 are read off the germline V gene as SGHDT and YYEEEE. The trial excluded patients who had a history of autoimmune disease or who were on systemic immunosuppression. Peripheral blood for TCR sequencing was drawn from every dose cohort at baseline, at cycle 4 day 1 and at cycle 7 day 1. The samples were taken from a phase I, first-in-human, multicenter, open-label dose-escalation trial of ivuxolimab. Adults with locally advanced or metastatic melanoma, renal cell carcinoma, hepatocellular carcinoma or head and neck squamous cell carcinoma were enrolled in the trial. Before TCR sequencing, CD4+ and CD8+ T cells were separately sorted from peripheral blood.

The investigation overall reported the following: Which antigens the clonally expanded peripheral T cells were specific for was not determined. Clonal expansion of both CD4+ and CD8+ blood T cells was observed from baseline to week 6 at doses 0.1 to 3.0 mg/kg. In the 0.1-3.0 mg/kg groups, partial responders were among the patients with the lowest normalized peripheral clonal expansion, particularly in CD8+ T cells. After ivuxolimab, expanded clones were on average more numerous among CD8+ T cells than among CD4+ T cells. Low levels of normalized T-cell clonal expansion were also seen in some patients who did not respond.

Comment on this clone: Its antigen is currently not known. Nothing much larger sits one base from this clone, and base qualities are not available.

For sequencing of the TCRbeta CDR3 region, genomic DNA was extracted from the sorted cells. TCRbeta CDR3 regions were sequenced using the immunoSEQ Assay. The source is immuneACCESS, and TCRdb retained only in-frame sequences with V and J called. Part of the clones is not carried over; for the studies checked, unresolved V genes explain less than half of this, and the remainder is unexplained. For this sample the table gives roughly 48,000 clones, of which roughly 79% were detected only once. The ten biggest clones cover roughly 8.6% of the sample. This sequence originates from an adult with an advanced solid tumor such as melanoma, head and neck, liver or kidney cancer. Rearrangement joined TRBV5-6 to TRBJ1-3; 9 bases in between match TRBD1. The material was CD4+ or CD8+ T cells sorted from blood, obtained in a trial of the OX40 agonist ivuxolimab. The CDR3 in this case is CASSSTLQGALSGNTIYF. The DNA sequence is given as TGTGCCAGCAGCTCTACACTACAGGGGGCCCTCTCTGGAAACACCATATATTTT.